The rows below give T cell receptor beta chains drawn from one sample of a study of blood T cells in healthy people across ages. From the 5' RACE reads, TCRdb called clonotypes with MiXCR, one entry per CDR3 protein. This sample has fewer than 900,000 distinct CDR3 sequences, with roughly 45% found just once. Sequenced input: blood. The receptors originated from a woman in her sixties or seventies in good health. Both conserved end residues are part of each CDR3. The order of the fields is V gene, D gene, clone size, J gene, CDR3 protein, CDR3 DNA. The D gene is left open where the match is weak. Size is stated for part of the rows, as once, few or many counts, or as a class when the clone is expanded.

TRBV28	TRBD2	-	TRBJ2-7	CASSLVLADRYNEQYF	TGTGCCAGCAGTTTAGTGCTAGCGGACCGCTACAATGAGCAGTACTTC
TRBV5-1	TRBD2	many	TRBJ2-5	CASSLRGGGGAEETQYF	TGCGCCAGCAGCTTGCGAGGCGGCGGGGGGGCTGAAGAGACCCAGTACTTC
TRBV6-5	TRBD1	few	TRBJ2-3	CASSYRTGGGDTQYF	TGTGCTAGCAGTTACCGGACAGGGGGCGGAGATACGCAGTATTTT
TRBV6-5	-	few	TRBJ2-3	CASRARGATDTQYF	TGTGCCAGCAGAGCACGGGGGGCAACAGATACGCAGTATTTT
TRBV7-8	TRBD2	-	TRBJ2-1	CASSGRLGRDEQFF	TGTGCCAGCAGCGGTCGACTAGGGAGGGATGAGCAGTTCTTC
TRBV4-3	-	many	TRBJ2-1	CASSQDMYGSAIYNEQFF	TGCGCCAGCAGCCAAGACATGTACGGGTCCGCGATATACAATGAGCAGTTCTTC
TRBV14	TRBD1	-	TRBJ2-7	CASSQPGQGAYEQSF	TGTGCCAGCAGCCAACCGGGACAGGGGGCCTACGAGCAGTCCTTC
TRBV19	TRBD2	few	TRBJ2-4	CASTPFGGVDIQYF	TGTGCCAGTACCCCTTTCGGGGGGGTCGACATTCAGTACTTC
TRBV28	TRBD1	-	TRBJ2-1	CASSLWGQGSSYEQFF	TGTGCCAGCAGTTTATGGGGACAGGGTAGCTCCTACGAGCAGTTCTTC
TRBV20-1	TRBD1	-	TRBJ1-5	CSAINPGQVYSNQPQHF	TGCAGTGCTATAAACCCGGGACAGGTTTATAGCAACCAGCCCCAGCATTTT
TRBV7-2	-	-	TRBJ1-2	CASSLQFSGGTNYGYTF	TGTGCCAGCAGCTTACAATTCTCGGGGGGCACCAACTATGGCTACACCTTC
TRBV20-1	TRBD2	many	TRBJ2-1	CSANLAGSDNEQFF	TGCAGTGCTAACCTAGCGGGGAGCGACAATGAGCAGTTCTTC
TRBV5-1	-	few	TRBJ2-5	CASSLAGRDTPTETQYF	TGCGCCAGCAGCTTGGCCGGCCGGGACACCCCAACGGAGACCCAGTACTTC
TRBV7-8	-	many	TRBJ1-5	CASSLGNQPQHF	TGTGCCAGCAGCTTAGGGAATCAGCCCCAGCATTTT
TRBV27	TRBD1	-	TRBJ1-2	CASSPGTGQDQNYGYTF	TGTGCCAGCAGTCCTGGGACAGGGCAGGATCAGAACTATGGCTACACCTTC
TRBV20-1	TRBD1	once	TRBJ2-2	CSARDPTTGDTGELFF	TGCAGTGCTAGAGATCCGACCACAGGGGACACCGGGGAGCTGTTTTTT
TRBV7-2	-	-	TRBJ2-3	CASRQQTDTQYF	TGTGCCAGCAGACAACAAACAGATACGCAGTATTTT
TRBV28	TRBD2	few	TRBJ2-5	CASSVSGGETQYF	TGTGCCAGCAGCGTTAGCGGGGGGGAGACCCAGTACTTC
TRBV5-5	TRBD1	-	TRBJ2-5	CASSKGQGTETQYF	TGTGCCAGCAGCAAAGGACAGGGTACGGAGACCCAGTACTTC
TRBV5-6	-	-	TRBJ2-3	CASQRAPSTDTQYF	TGTGCCTCCCAAAGGGCGCCTAGCACAGATACGCAGTATTTT
TRBV28	-	many	TRBJ2-7	CASSSRQGVHYEQYF	TGTGCCAGCAGTTCCAGGCAGGGAGTACACTACGAGCAGTACTTC
TRBV3-1	TRBD2	-	TRBJ2-1	CASSQGLAGIYEQFF	TGTGCCAGCAGCCAGGGACTAGCGGGGATCTATGAGCAGTTCTTC
TRBV20-1	TRBD2	-	TRBJ2-1	CSARVVSGRAGSYNEQFF	TGCAGTGCTAGAGTTGTTAGCGGGAGGGCCGGGTCCTACAATGAGCAGTTCTTC
TRBV13	-	many	TRBJ2-3	CASSSQGSSIDTQYF	TGTGCCAGCAGCTCCCAGGGCAGCTCCATTGATACGCAGTATTTT
TRBV14	-	-	TRBJ2-7	CASSLNQVYEQYF	TGTGCCAGCAGCCTGAATCAGGTCTACGAGCAGTACTTC
TRBV5-6	-	many	TRBJ2-3	CASSLYGYSRPPDTQYF	TGTGCCAGCAGCTTGTATGGATATTCCAGGCCTCCAGATACGCAGTATTTT
TRBV4-2	TRBD2	-	TRBJ2-7	CASSQPGTSGSHEQYF	TGTGCCAGCAGCCAACCCGGGACTAGCGGGAGCCACGAGCAGTACTTC
TRBV29-1	-	-	TRBJ2-1	CSDGAGTQFF	TGCAGCGATGGGGCGGGGACGCAGTTCTTC
TRBV9	TRBD2	few	TRBJ2-1	CASSVAATSGRLYNEQFF	TGTGCCAGCAGCGTAGCTGCAACTAGCGGGAGACTCTACAATGAGCAGTTCTTC
TRBV24-1	-	few	TRBJ2-7	CATGNEKTYEQYF	TGTGCCACCGGCAATGAAAAGACCTACGAGCAGTACTTC
TRBV5-1	TRBD2	few	TRBJ2-5	CASSTGLENETQYF	TGCGCCAGCAGCACGGGACTAGAGAACGAGACCCAGTACTTC
TRBV10-3	TRBD1	-	TRBJ2-7	CAITRTGGDYEQYF	TGCGCCATCACCCGGACAGGGGGGGACTACGAGCAGTACTTC
TRBV20-1	TRBD2	-	TRBJ2-2	CSARGFGLAGNTGELFF	TGCAGTGCTAGAGGCTTTGGTCTAGCGGGAAACACCGGGGAGCTGTTTTTT
TRBV29-1	-	-	TRBJ2-7	CSVGRGSEQYF	TGCAGCGTGGGGCGGGGTAGCGAGCAGTACTTC
TRBV15	TRBD2	-	TRBJ2-7	CATSRSSGSYNEQYF	TGTGCCACCAGCAGATCTAGCGGGTCATACAATGAGCAGTACTTC
TRBV3-1	TRBD2	-	TRBJ2-5	CASSRSTSGKETQYF	TGTGCCAGCAGTCGATCGACTAGCGGGAAGGAGACCCAGTACTTC
TRBV20-1	TRBD1	-	TRBJ2-5	CSTSFGQGRETQYF	TGCAGTACTAGTTTCGGACAGGGCAGGGAGACCCAGTACTTC